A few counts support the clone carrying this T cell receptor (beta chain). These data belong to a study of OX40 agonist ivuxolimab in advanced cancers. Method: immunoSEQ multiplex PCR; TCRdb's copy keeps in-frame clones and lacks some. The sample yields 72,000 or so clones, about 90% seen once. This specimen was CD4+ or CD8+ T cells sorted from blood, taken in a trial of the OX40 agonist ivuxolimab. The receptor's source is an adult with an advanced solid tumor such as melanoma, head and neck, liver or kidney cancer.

CDR3 sequence reads: CASRSGDKNTEAFF. The DNA of the CDR3 is TGTGCCAGCAGGAGCGGGGACAAGAACACTGAAGCTTTCTTT. This chain joins TRBV6-9 and TRBJ1-1, with D perhaps matching TRBD1 (6 bases). Trimming shortened V by 6 bases and J by 1 base, and 12 bases separated the two germline ends. This CDR3 region has 14 residues. The germline gives CDR1 MNHGY, CDR2 SVAAGI.